This TCR beta chain stems from a study of shared clonotypes between healthy human individuals. Concerning this clone: The antigen remains unidentified.

Only in-frame clones appear in the TCRdb table, and some are missing; sequencing was by immunoSEQ multiplex PCR. Here the sample spans some 2,000,000 clones, 85% to 95% being singletons. Findings and limits, study-wide: In a few donors, around 5.5% of naive CD4 clonotypes appeared in common.

CD4+ cells yielded CD45RA+ naive and CD45RA-negative memory subsets. The V end lost 6 bases, the J end lost 10 bases, and 7 bases lay between the germline ends. Germline assignment: CDR1 SNHLY and CDR2 FYNNEI. This CDR3 comprises 10 residues. This chain uses TRBV2 with TRBJ2-1; no definite D call. Source material: naive CD4+ T cells sorted from blood. Specified subset: CD45RA+ positively selected. The TCR comes from a young man in good health. This chain's CDR3 is CASRVWEQFF. DNA for the CDR3: TGTGCCAGCAGGGTATGGGAGCAGTTCTTC.